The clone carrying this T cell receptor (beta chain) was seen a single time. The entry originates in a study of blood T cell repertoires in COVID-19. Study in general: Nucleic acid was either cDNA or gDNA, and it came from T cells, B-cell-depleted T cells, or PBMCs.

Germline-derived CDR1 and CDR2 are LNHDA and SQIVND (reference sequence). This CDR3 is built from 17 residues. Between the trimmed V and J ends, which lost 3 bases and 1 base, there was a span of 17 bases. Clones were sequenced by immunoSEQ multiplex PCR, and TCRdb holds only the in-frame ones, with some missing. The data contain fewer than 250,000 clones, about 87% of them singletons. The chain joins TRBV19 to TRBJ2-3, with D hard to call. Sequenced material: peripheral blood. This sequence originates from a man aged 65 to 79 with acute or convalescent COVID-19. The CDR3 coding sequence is TGTGCCAGTAGTATTACCTCTAGTAGGTCAGGCACAGATACGCAGTATTTT. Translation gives CASSITSSRSGTDTQYF.